Listed below are T cell receptor beta chains from one sample, sequenced in a study of shared clonotypes between healthy human individuals. Assay: immunoSEQ multiplex PCR; the TCRdb copy retains only in-frame clones and omits some. The data show about 680,000 clones, more than 70% seen once. The specimen sequenced was memory CD4+ T cells sorted from blood. The receptors stem from a woman younger than 45 in good health. CDR3s include the opening cysteine and the closing phenylalanine or tryptophan. A D gene is named only where the DNA matches it firmly. Only some rows state a clone size, as once, few, many or a class for expanded clones.

abundance: -; d_gene: -; j_gene: TRBJ1-1; len: 15; v_gene: TRBV5-1; CDR3aa: CASSLETGRNTEAFF; CDR3nt: TGCGCCAGCAGCTTGGAGACCGGGAGAAACACTGAAGCTTTCTTT
abundance: -; d_gene: -; j_gene: TRBJ2-2; len: 14; v_gene: TRBV6-4; CDR3aa: CASSDRVGTGELFF; CDR3nt: TGTGCCAGCAGTGACAGAGTGGGCACCGGGGAGCTGTTTTTT
abundance: -; d_gene: -; j_gene: TRBJ1-4; len: 15; v_gene: TRBV10-3; CDR3aa: CAISESTRGAEKLFF; CDR3nt: TGTGCCATCAGTGAGTCGACTAGGGGCGCTGAAAAACTGTTTTTT
abundance: -; d_gene: TRBD2; j_gene: TRBJ2-1; len: 14; v_gene: TRBV28; CDR3aa: CASSSTSGTNEQFF; CDR3nt: TGTGCCAGCAGTTCAACTAGCGGGACCAATGAGCAGTTCTTC
abundance: few; d_gene: -; j_gene: TRBJ2-1; len: 16; v_gene: TRBV7-8; CDR3aa: CASSLNTREGYNEQFF; CDR3nt: TGTGCCAGCAGCTTAAACACCCGCGAGGGATACAATGAGCAGTTCTTC
abundance: -; d_gene: TRBD2; j_gene: TRBJ2-7; len: 14; v_gene: TRBV4-1; CDR3aa: CASSQPGGTYEQYF; CDR3nt: TGCGCCAGCAGCCAACCGGGGGGGACATACGAGCAGTACTTC
abundance: few; d_gene: -; j_gene: TRBJ2-2; len: 16; v_gene: TRBV5-4; CDR3aa: CASSLVERVGTGELFF; CDR3nt: TGTGCCAGCAGCTTGGTGGAGAGGGTGGGAACCGGGGAGCTGTTTTTT
abundance: -; d_gene: TRBD1; j_gene: TRBJ1-5; len: 13; v_gene: TRBV27; CDR3aa: CASRTGGSQPQHF; CDR3nt: TGTGCCAGCAGGACAGGGGGCAGTCAGCCCCAGCATTTT
abundance: -; d_gene: -; j_gene: TRBJ2-2; len: 16; v_gene: TRBV4-2; CDR3aa: CASRSGEPSNTGELFF; CDR3nt: TGTGCCAGCAGAAGCGGAGAACCTTCGAACACCGGGGAGCTGTTTTTT
abundance: -; d_gene: TRBD2; j_gene: TRBJ2-1; len: 15; v_gene: TRBV27; CDR3aa: CASSKLAGGYNEQFF; CDR3nt: TGTGCCAGCAGTAAACTAGCGGGAGGCTACAATGAGCAGTTCTTC
abundance: few; d_gene: TRBD2; j_gene: TRBJ2-2; len: 13; v_gene: TRBV10-2; CDR3aa: CASKQREHGELFF; CDR3nt: TGCGCCAGCAAACAGCGGGAACACGGGGAGCTGTTTTTT
abundance: -; d_gene: -; j_gene: TRBJ1-4; len: 14; v_gene: TRBV30; CDR3aa: CACTPLATNEKLFF; CDR3nt: TGTGCCTGCACTCCACTAGCAACTAATGAAAAACTGTTTTTT
abundance: -; d_gene: -; j_gene: TRBJ2-4; len: 13; v_gene: TRBV6-1; CDR3aa: CASSIPERNIQYF; CDR3nt: TGTGCCAGCAGTATCCCGGAGAGGAACATTCAGTACTTC
abundance: -; d_gene: -; j_gene: TRBJ2-7; len: 11; v_gene: TRBV6-1; CDR3aa: CASSLLWEQYF; CDR3nt: TGTGCCAGCAGTTTGCTGTGGGAGCAGTACTTC
abundance: -; d_gene: -; j_gene: TRBJ2-5; len: 16; v_gene: TRBV1; CDR3aa: CTSSQDLPRWVETQYF; CDR3nt: TGCACCAGCAGCCAAGATCTGCCCCGGTGGGTGGAGACCCAGTACTTC
abundance: many; d_gene: TRBD2; j_gene: TRBJ2-1; len: 17; v_gene: TRBV2; CDR3aa: CASSELGLAGGNSEQFF; CDR3nt: TGTGCCAGCAGTGAATTAGGTCTAGCGGGAGGAAATAGTGAGCAGTTCTTC
abundance: -; d_gene: -; j_gene: TRBJ1-1; len: 13; v_gene: TRBV9; CDR3aa: CASPPRRNTEAFF; CDR3nt: TGTGCCAGCCCCCCCCGGCGAAACACTGAAGCTTTCTTT
abundance: -; d_gene: -; j_gene: TRBJ2-5; len: 14; v_gene: TRBV5-1; CDR3aa: CASSPGHEKETQYF; CDR3nt: TGCGCCAGCAGCCCGGGACACGAAAAAGAGACCCAGTACTTC
abundance: -; d_gene: -; j_gene: TRBJ1-2; len: 15; v_gene: TRBV29-1; CDR3aa: CSVAGTLQTNYGYTF; CDR3nt: TGCAGCGTTGCCGGGACACTTCAAACTAACTATGGCTACACCTTC
abundance: -; d_gene: -; j_gene: TRBJ2-1; len: 14; v_gene: TRBV2; CDR3aa: CASSGTGSYNEQFF; CDR3nt: TGTGCCAGCAGTGGGACGGGCAGCTACAATGAGCAGTTCTTC
abundance: -; d_gene: -; j_gene: TRBJ1-5; len: 15; v_gene: TRBV19; CDR3aa: CASSNGRRNHQPQHF; CDR3nt: TGTGCCAGTAGTAATGGCCGCAGGAATCATCAGCCCCAGCATTTT
abundance: -; d_gene: TRBD1; j_gene: TRBJ1-5; len: 15; v_gene: TRBV6-1; CDR3aa: CASSDGQGGNQPQHF; CDR3nt: TGTGCCAGCAGCGATGGACAGGGTGGGAATCAGCCCCAGCATTTT
abundance: once; d_gene: TRBD1; j_gene: TRBJ2-4; len: 13; v_gene: TRBV7-2; CDR3aa: CASSMQGAGIQYF; CDR3nt: TGTGCCAGCAGCATGCAGGGGGCCGGCATTCAGTACTTC
abundance: -; d_gene: TRBD2; j_gene: TRBJ2-5; len: 14; v_gene: TRBV2; CDR3aa: CASSVLAAEETQYF; CDR3nt: TGTGCCAGCAGTGTACTAGCGGCAGAAGAGACCCAGTACTTC
abundance: -; d_gene: -; j_gene: TRBJ2-2; len: 16; v_gene: TRBV5-4; CDR3aa: CASSLAPAVNNGELFF; CDR3nt: TGTGCCAGCAGCTTGGCCCCAGCGGTTAATAACGGGGAGCTGTTTTTT
abundance: -; d_gene: -; j_gene: TRBJ2-5; len: 15; v_gene: TRBV27; CDR3aa: CASSPRPTALETQYF; CDR3nt: TGTGCCAGCAGTCCACGCCCCACAGCCCTCGAGACCCAGTACTTC
abundance: -; d_gene: TRBD1; j_gene: TRBJ2-3; len: 13; v_gene: TRBV2; CDR3aa: CASKGQGTDTQYF; CDR3nt: TGTGCCAGCAAGGGACAGGGCACAGATACGCAGTATTTT
abundance: -; d_gene: -; j_gene: TRBJ1-3; len: 16; v_gene: TRBV4-1; CDR3aa: CASSQGAGRSENTIYF; CDR3nt: TGCGCCAGCAGCCAAGGGGCGGGGAGATCTGAAAACACCATATATTTT
abundance: -; d_gene: -; j_gene: TRBJ2-7; len: 13; v_gene: TRBV6-6; CDR3aa: CASSLDPRGGQYF; CDR3nt: TGTGCCAGCAGTCTCGATCCACGAGGGGGGCAGTACTTC
abundance: few; d_gene: -; j_gene: TRBJ1-1; len: 13; v_gene: TRBV30; CDR3aa: CAWSGTVNTEAFF; CDR3nt: TGTGCCTGGAGTGGGACGGTAAACACTGAAGCTTTCTTT
abundance: -; d_gene: -; j_gene: TRBJ2-1; len: 14; v_gene: TRBV5-1; CDR3aa: CASKSGSTYNEQFF; CDR3nt: TGCGCCAGCAAATCGGGGAGTACCTACAATGAGCAGTTCTTC
abundance: -; d_gene: -; j_gene: TRBJ2-7; len: 14; v_gene: TRBV11-1; CDR3aa: CASSAEEDHYEQYF; CDR3nt: TGTGCCAGCAGCGCCGAAGAGGACCACTACGAGCAGTACTTC
abundance: -; d_gene: TRBD2; j_gene: TRBJ2-7; len: 15; v_gene: TRBV7-9; CDR3aa: CASSAGVAGAYEQYF; CDR3nt: TGTGCCAGCAGCGCCGGCGTGGCGGGAGCATACGAGCAGTACTTC
abundance: -; d_gene: -; j_gene: TRBJ1-2; len: 13; v_gene: TRBV15; CDR3aa: CATSRPSTGGYTF; CDR3nt: TGTGCCACCAGCAGACCATCGACGGGAGGCTACACCTTC
abundance: -; d_gene: -; j_gene: TRBJ1-3; len: 15; v_gene: TRBV10-3; CDR3aa: CAISESMGSGNTIYF; CDR3nt: TGTGCCATCAGTGAGTCGATGGGGTCGGGAAACACCATATATTTT
abundance: -; d_gene: -; j_gene: TRBJ2-2; len: 14; v_gene: TRBV28; CDR3aa: CASTDRAYTGELFF; CDR3nt: TGTGCCAGCACCGATCGCGCCTACACCGGGGAGCTGTTTTTT
abundance: few; d_gene: TRBD2; j_gene: TRBJ2-7; len: 13; v_gene: TRBV2; CDR3aa: CASKRDGTYEQYF; CDR3nt: TGTGCCAGCAAGCGGGACGGAACCTACGAGCAGTACTTC
abundance: -; d_gene: TRBD2; j_gene: TRBJ2-7; len: 15; v_gene: TRBV5-1; CDR3aa: CASSLVGTTGREQYF; CDR3nt: TGCGCCAGCAGCTTGGTAGGGACTACAGGACGCGAGCAGTACTTC
abundance: -; d_gene: -; j_gene: TRBJ1-1; len: 14; v_gene: TRBV9; CDR3aa: CASSADSLNTEAFF; CDR3nt: TGTGCCAGCAGCGCGGACAGTTTGAACACTGAAGCTTTCTTT
abundance: -; d_gene: TRBD2; j_gene: TRBJ2-7; len: 17; v_gene: TRBV19; CDR3aa: CASSRPLGLAGGDEQYF; CDR3nt: TGTGCCAGTAGTAGACCGTTGGGGTTAGCGGGAGGAGACGAGCAGTACTTC
abundance: -; d_gene: -; j_gene: TRBJ2-5; len: 16; v_gene: TRBV27; CDR3aa: CASSLNRGSFGETQYF; CDR3nt: TGTGCCAGCAGTCTCAATCGGGGGAGTTTTGGTGAGACCCAGTACTTC
abundance: -; d_gene: -; j_gene: TRBJ2-7; len: 14; v_gene: TRBV11-2; CDR3aa: CASSLARGSYEQYF; CDR3nt: TGTGCCAGCAGCTTGGCACGGGGCTCCTACGAGCAGTACTTC
abundance: -; d_gene: -; j_gene: TRBJ1-5; len: 17; v_gene: TRBV11-2; CDR3aa: CASSLGSVKTANQPQHF; CDR3nt: TGTGCCAGCAGCTTAGGGTCCGTCAAAACAGCAAATCAGCCCCAGCATTTT
abundance: -; d_gene: -; j_gene: TRBJ2-7; len: 13; v_gene: TRBV11-3; CDR3aa: CASSDRFGDEQYF; CDR3nt: TGTGCCAGCAGCGACAGGTTCGGCGACGAGCAGTACTTC